The 32 T cell receptor beta chains listed next were all sequenced from one sample in a study of cytomegalovirus exposure and HLA in healthy donors. Primers included in the PCR were 60 Vbeta and 13 Jbeta primers. Repertoires were generated with immunoSEQ multiplex PCR, while TCRdb's copy carries only in-frame clones and drops some. The sample has about 110,000 clones, roughly two thirds seen once; the top ten hold 8.4%. Sequenced: PBMCs. These receptors all stem from a middle-aged man in good health and CMV-seronegative.

The CDR3 here is CASSEREREQYF. In DNA form, the CDR3 reads TGTGCCAGCAGTGAACGGGAACGCGAGCAGTACTTC. V and J are TRBV25-1 and TRBJ2-7; weak D call: TRBD2 (5 bases). Germline assignment: CDR1 MGHDK and CDR2 SYGVNS. V was shortened by 2 bases and J by 6 bases, with 8 bases between the two germline ends. The CDR3 has 12 residues.

The chain links TRBV7-9 to TRBJ1-1; the match to TRBD1 covers 7 bases. Germline lookup yields CDR1 SEHNR and CDR2 FQNEAQ (reference sequence). The CDR3 length is 15 residues. Trimming at V came to 5 bases and at J to 5 bases, leaving 11 bases not matched to a gene. CDR3: CASSPGRTGGTEAFF. DNA for the CDR3: TGTGCCAGCAGCCCGGGGAGGACAGGAGGAACTGAAGCTTTCTTT. The whole variable domain, remainder taken from reference TRBV7-9 and TRBJ1-1, is DTGVSQNPRHKITKRGQNVTFRCDPISEHNRLYWYRQTLGQGPEFLTYFQNEAQLEKSRLLSDRFSAERPKGSFSTLEIQRTEQGDSAMYLCASSPGRTGGTEAFFGQGTRLTVV.

The chain joins TRBV28 to TRBJ2-7; unclear D gene. CDR3 size: 13 residues. Germline CDR1 MDHEN, CDR2 SYDVKM. Trimming removed 6 bases from V and 2 bases from J, with 11 bases in between. DNA of the CDR3: TGTGCCAGCAGCCTTGACATCACCTACGAGCAGTACTTC. Its translation: CASSLDITYEQYF. Looking up the rest from reference TRBV28 and TRBJ2-7 gives the full variable domain: DVKVTQSSRYLVKRTGEKVFLECVQDMDHENMFWYRQDPGLGLRLIYFSYDVKMKEKGDIPEGYSVSREKKERFSLILESASTNQTSMYLCASSLDITYEQYFGPGTRLTVT.

This chain uses TRBV18 with TRBJ1-5, with D unclear. V was trimmed by 5 bases and J by 2 bases, leaving 10 bases between them. The CDR3 runs to 14 residues. Germline V gene sequence: CDR1 KGHSH, CDR2 LQKENI. In DNA form, the CDR3 reads TGTGCCAGCTCAGAGGCGGTGGGCAATCAGCCCCAGCATTTT. As protein: CASSEAVGNQPQHF.

This chain joins TRBV2 and TRBJ2-7; D is unresolved. Per the germline V gene, CDR1 is SNHLY and CDR2 is FYNNEI. V was trimmed by 7 bases and J by 2 bases, leaving 15 bases between them. The CDR3 has 14 residues. CDR3 sequence reads: CASKQERLPYEQYF. The CDR3 DNA follows: TGTGCCAGCAAACAAGAGAGACTGCCCTACGAGCAGTACTTC. Looking up the rest from reference TRBV2 and TRBJ2-7 gives the full variable domain: EPEVTQTPSHQVTQMGQEVILRCVPISNHLYFYWYRQILGQKVEFLVSFYNNEISEKSEIFDDQFSVERPDGSNFTLKIRSTKLEDSAMYFCASKQERLPYEQYFGPGTRLTVT.

This clone showed up just a few times. This chain joins TRBV7-2 and TRBJ1-1; no clear D gene. V was shortened by 4 bases and J by 4 bases, with 13 bases between the two germline ends. This CDR3 contains 14 residues. Germline CDR1 SGHTA, CDR2 FQGNSA. The CDR3 DNA follows: TGTGCCAGCAGCTCTCAGGTTTTAATCACTGAAGCTTTCTTT. It encodes CASSSQVLITEAFF.

V gene TRBV23-1 combines with J gene TRBJ2-7, with a possible D match to TRBD2 (5 bases). TRBV23-1 carries the ORF label, with uncertain function. V was pared by 0 bases and J by 2 bases, with 17 bases between. This CDR3 contains 17 residues. The CDR3 region is CASSQSNLRGNPYEQYF. The CDR3 region has the DNA TGCGCCAGCAGTCAATCGAATCTACGGGGAAATCCCTACGAGCAGTACTTC.

The DNA for the CDR3 is TGTGCCAGCAGTTTGACAGGGACCTACGAGCAGTACTTC. Translation gives CASSLTGTYEQYF. J is TRBJ2-7 and V is TRBV14, with TRBD1 matching over 7 bases. CDR3 length equals 13 residues. J was trimmed by 2 bases and V by 6 bases; bases with no gene match: 4. Germline-derived CDR1 and CDR2 are SGHDN and FVKESK.

The chain joins TRBV11-2 to TRBJ1-3; 8 nucleotides match TRBD1. Germline V gene data show CDR1 as SGHAT and CDR2 as FQNNGV. V was pared by 3 bases and J by 2 bases, with 6 bases of the junction left unmatched. The CDR3 extends over 16 amino acids. The CDR3 protein is CASSFRQGAAGNTIYF. CDR3 nucleotide sequence: TGTGCCAGCAGCTTTAGGCAGGGGGCGGCTGGAAACACCATATATTTT. The full variable domain, rest sourced from reference TRBV11-2 and TRBJ1-3, is EAGVAQSPRYKIIEKRQSVAFWCNPISGHATLYWYQQILGQGPKLLIQFQNNGVVDDSQLPKDRFSAERLKGVDSTLKIQPAKLEDSAVYLCASSFRQGAAGNTIYFGEGSWLTVV.

V gene TRBV7-9 combines with J gene TRBJ2-5; 9 bases fit TRBD2. The V gene's germline CDR1 is SEHNR and CDR2 FQNEAQ (reference sequence). CDR3 size: 16 residues. V dropped 5 bases and J dropped 9; count of bases not matched to a gene: 16. The CDR3, as DNA: TGTGCCAGCAGCCCCCGGGTTAGCGGGGGCCCCGGGGCCCAGTACTTC. It yields the protein CASSPRVSGGPGAQYF.

The chain combines TRBV4-3 with TRBJ2-3, with 12 bases that match TRBD2. Per germline, CDR1 LGHNA and CDR2 YSLEER. The junction had 12 bases not matched to a gene; V was cut back by 1 base and J by 4 bases. This CDR3 has 19 amino acids. The CDR3 nucleotides are TGCGCCAGCAGCCAAGTCCCTCGGACTAGCGGGACGAGGGCAGATACGCAGTATTTT. Amino acids: CASSQVPRTSGTRADTQYF.

The rearrangement uses TRBV19 and TRBJ2-1, with 8 nucleotides matching TRBD1. This CDR3 region has 13 residues. J lost 8 bases, V lost 3 bases, and 3 bases had no gene match. Looked up from germline, CDR1 is LNHDA and CDR2 is SQIVND (reference sequence). The CDR3 bases are TGTGCCAGTAGTATCGTGACAGGGGATGAGCAGTTCTTC. Its protein product is CASSIVTGDEQFF.

As regards this clone: This is likely a read error, given that the CDR3 carries no conserved phenylalanine or tryptophan at its end. J is TRBJ1-4 and V is TRBV7-9, with D tentatively TRBD1 (6 bases). The germline V gene encodes CDR1 SEHNR and CDR2 FQNEAQ (reference sequence). V gave up 6 bases and J gave up 2 bases, with 10 bases separating them. The CDR3 is made up of 14 amino acids. This CDR3 is CASSTGFTNEKLFS. DNA of the CDR3: TGTGCCAGCAGTACAGGGTTTACTAATGAAAAACTGTTTTCT.

This chain connects TRBV10-3 to TRBJ1-2; D gene uncertain. Germline CDR1 reads ENHRY; CDR2 reads SYGVKD. V was clipped by 2 bases and J by 4 bases, with 14 bases between them. This CDR3 comprises 15 residues. The CDR3 DNA reads as TGTGCCATCAGTGAGGCGGACGGCGGAGGCTATGGCTACACCTTC. This translates into CAISEADGGGYGYTF.

This clone turned up a few times. The chain joins TRBV5-1 to TRBJ1-6; D ambiguous. CDR3 size: 14 residues. Trimming took off 0 bases at V and 14 bases at J, with 15 bases between the two ends. In germline, CDR1 is SGHRS, CDR2 YFSETQ. The CDR3 sequence: CASSLGGPLGALHF. CDR3 bases: TGCGCCAGCAGCTTGGGCGGGCCATTGGGAGCCCTCCACTTT.

There are a few counts of this clone. The chain combines TRBV30 with TRBJ2-6; no clear D. The CDR3 length is 11 residues. Per the germline V gene, CDR1 is GTSNPN and CDR2 is SVGIG (reference sequence). Between the trimmed V and J ends, which lost 3 bases and 8 bases, there was a span of 5 bases. Here the CDR3 DNA reads TGTGCCTGGAGCTCCTCCAACGTCCTGACTTTC. Protein sequence: CAWSSSNVLTF.

V and J are TRBV9 and TRBJ2-2, with 8 bases identical to TRBD1. CDR3 length equals 14 residues. V gave up 6 bases and J gave up 6 bases; unmatched junction bases: 7. Germline V CDR1 and CDR2: SGDLS, YYNGEE. The CDR3: CASTAGGIAGELFF. Here the CDR3 DNA reads TGTGCCAGCACCGCAGGGGGCATTGCCGGGGAGCTGTTTTTT. Drawing the rest from reference TRBV9 and TRBJ2-2, the complete variable domain is DSGVTQTPKHLITATGQRVTLRCSPRSGDLSVYWYQQSLDQGLQFLIQYYNGEERAKGNILERFSAQQFPDLHSELNLSSLELGDSALYFCASTAGGIAGELFFGEGSRLTVL.

The rearrangement joins TRBV6-1 to TRBJ1-3; a weak D match, TRBD1 (6 bases). This CDR3 has 15 residues. Trimming removed 5 bases at V and 0 bases at J, with 11 bases between. Germline CDR1 MNHNS, CDR2 SASEGT. This CDR3 reads CASSKGGDSGNTIYF. The CDR3 DNA follows: TGTGCCAGCAGTAAAGGGGGAGACTCTGGAAACACCATATATTTT.

This clone is a singleton in its sample. The chain joins TRBV10-3 to TRBJ2-1; the match to TRBD2 covers 12 bases. The CDR3 runs 16 residues. Germline values: CDR1 ENHRY, CDR2 SYGVKD. V lost 1 base and J lost 6; bases outside the gene matches: 4. CDR3 loop: CAISEYRTSGVNEQFF. The CDR3 nucleotides read TGTGCCATCAGTGAGTACCGGACTAGCGGGGTCAATGAGCAGTTCTTC.

This chain connects TRBV25-1 to TRBJ1-2; TRBD1 aligns across 8 bases. The V gene's germline CDR1 is MGHDK and CDR2 SYGVNS. The CDR3 sequence is 14 residues long. V shed 6 bases, J shed 4 bases, and the junction held 7 bases outside the gene matches. CDR3 sequence reads: CASRGRQGTYGYTF. CDR3 nucleotide sequence: TGTGCCAGCAGAGGACGACAGGGGACCTATGGCTACACCTTC.

The rearrangement uses TRBV28 and TRBJ1-2; perhaps TRBD1 as D (5 bases). CDR3 size: 14 residues. Germline assignment: CDR1 MDHEN and CDR2 SYDVKM. Trimming left V 3 bases short and J 2 bases short, with 10 bases between. This CDR3 reads CASSFGAGNYGYTF. CDR3 coding DNA: TGTGCCAGCAGTTTCGGTGCAGGGAACTATGGCTACACCTTC.

The table lists this clone with a count of one. This rearrangement joins TRBV15 to TRBJ2-7; TRBD1 matches at 10 bases. Germline V CDR1 and CDR2: LNHNV, YYDKDF (reference sequence). After removal of 1 base from V and 2 bases from J, the junction contained 2 bases not matched to a gene. The CDR3 contains 15 residues. The CDR3 sequence is CATSRGQGAAYEQYF. The CDR3 DNA is TGTGCCACCAGCAGAGGACAGGGGGCAGCCTACGAGCAGTACTTC.

In DNA, the CDR3 is TGCGCCAGCAGCTACTGGGACAGAGACACAGATACGCAGTATTTT. This encodes CASSYWDRDTDTQYF. The rearrangement uses TRBV5-1 and TRBJ2-3, with 7 bases that match TRBD1. This CDR3 has 15 residues. Per germline, CDR1 SGHRS and CDR2 YFSETQ. With 3 bases clipped from V and 2 bases from J, the junction kept 6 bases outside the gene matches.

The rearrangement links TRBV9 to TRBJ2-2; no clear D gene. Germline V gene sequence: CDR1 SGDLS, CDR2 YYNGEE. Trimming removed 4 bases at V and 2 bases at J, with 6 bases between. This CDR3 has 13 residues. The CDR3 bases are TGTGCCAGCAGCCCTAAAAACACCGGGGAGCTGTTTTTT. This codes for CASSPKNTGELFF. Filled out from reference TRBV9 and TRBJ2-2, the complete variable domain reads DSGVTQTPKHLITATGQRVTLRCSPRSGDLSVYWYQQSLDQGLQFLIQYYNGEERAKGNILERFSAQQFPDLHSELNLSSLELGDSALYFCASSPKNTGELFFGEGSRLTVL.

The V call is TRBV9, the J call TRBJ1-1; D unclear. V lost 0 bases and J lost 0, with 12 bases in between. This CDR3 has 16 residues. Germline values: CDR1 SGDLS, CDR2 YYNGEE. CDR3: CASSVGSRSMNTEAFF. The CDR3 bases are TGTGCCAGCAGCGTAGGATCCAGGTCGATGAACACTGAAGCTTTCTTT.

The V and J genes are TRBV4-3 and TRBJ2-3, with a weak D call TRBD1 (6 bases). Germline lookup yields CDR1 LGHNA and CDR2 YSLEER. V lost 1 base to trimming and J lost 0 bases, with 8 bases between them. The CDR3 spans 15 residues. The CDR3 region has the DNA TGCGCCAGCAGCCAAGGTGGGGGCAGCACAGATACGCAGTATTTT. The encoded protein is CASSQGGGSTDTQYF.

This sequence joins TRBV19 and TRBJ1-2; no definite D call. This CDR3 has 15 amino acids. With 4 bases removed from V and 6 bases from J, the gap between germline ends came to 18 bases. Germline V gene sequence: CDR1 LNHDA, CDR2 SQIVND (reference sequence). The chain's CDR3 is CASSTSRQGDNGYTF. Here the CDR3 DNA reads TGTGCCAGTAGTACCAGCAGGCAAGGCGATAATGGCTACACCTTC.

This clone has a single count. This chain joins TRBV19 and TRBJ1-5; D uncertain. V lost 5 bases, J lost 0 bases, and 11 bases lay in between. CDR1 and CDR2 from the germline V gene are LNHDA and SQIVND (reference sequence). The CDR3 spans 15 residues. The CDR3 loop reads CASSVRLYSNQPQHF. The CDR3 DNA follows: TGTGCCAGTAGTGTTAGACTGTATAGCAATCAGCCCCAGCATTTT.

J is TRBJ2-2 and V is TRBV19; D might be TRBD1 (5 bases). This CDR3 is 13 amino acids long. Germline CDR1 is LNHDA and CDR2 is SQIVND (reference sequence). Trimming removed 2 bases at V and 7 bases at J, with 8 bases between. This CDR3 is CASSIQGSGELFF. CDR3 in DNA: TGTGCCAGTAGTATACAGGGAAGCGGGGAGCTGTTTTTT.

The chain combines TRBV6-5 with TRBJ1-5; tentatively, D is TRBD1 (5 bases). The V end lost 6 bases, the J end lost 3 bases, and 15 bases lay between the germline ends. The CDR3 has 15 residues. The germline gives CDR1 MNHEY, CDR2 SVGAGI. CDR3 sequence reads: CASRAGTNDNQPQHF. Written as DNA, the CDR3 is TGTGCCAGCAGGGCGGGGACGAATGACAATCAGCCCCAGCATTTT.

The CDR3 DNA reads TGTGCCAGCAGTTCTACGGGGGAGGGCTACACCTTC. This gives the protein CASSSTGEGYTF. The rearrangement joins TRBV27 to TRBJ1-2; weak D call: TRBD1 (5 bases). Germline-derived CDR1 and CDR2 are MNHEY and SMNVEV (reference sequence). This CDR3 contains 12 residues. Trimming removed 4 bases at V and 8 bases at J, with 11 bases between.

This sequence joins TRBV11-2 and TRBJ2-3, with 12 bases matching TRBD2. This CDR3 comprises 15 residues. Germline V gene data show CDR1 as SGHAT and CDR2 as FQNNGV. The V segment lost 6 bases and the J segment 4 bases; nucleotides outside the gene matches: 5. CDR3 loop: CASSRLAGVSDTQYF. CDR3 nucleotides: TGTGCCAGCAGTCGACTAGCGGGGGTATCAGATACGCAGTATTTT.